The clone carrying this T cell receptor beta chain was seen at least ten times. Its antigen remains unidentified. The record originates from a study of naive and memory T cell subsets. Study results and caveats: The power law exponent of TCR abundance differed between naive and memory cells. Each distinct alpha or beta sequence counts as one clonotype.

Overnight CMV lysate stimulation of fresh PBMCs defined donor CMV status by CD4+ IFNgamma. The beta constant-region primer was an equimolar mix of two oligonucleotides covering TRBC1 and TRBC2. The ligated cDNA underwent four PCR rounds using SP2 and nested alpha and beta constant-region primers. TCRdb analysed the UMI-ligation and nested PCR reads with MiXCR anew, one entry per CDR3 protein. The sample includes tens of thousands of distinct CDR3 sequences, around 9% of them seen just once. V was clipped by 4 bases and J by 3 bases; unmatched bases: 2. The germline CDR1 and CDR2 sequences are SQVTM and ANQGSEA. CDR3 length equals 13 residues.

This chain connects TRBV29-1 to TRBJ2-7, with 11 bases fitting TRBD2. The TCR comes from a human donor in good health. The sample comprised naive CD8+ T cells from blood. Written as DNA, the CDR3 is TGCAGCGTTGTACTAGCGGGGGTCTACGAGCAGTACTTC. It encodes CSVVLAGVYEQYF.